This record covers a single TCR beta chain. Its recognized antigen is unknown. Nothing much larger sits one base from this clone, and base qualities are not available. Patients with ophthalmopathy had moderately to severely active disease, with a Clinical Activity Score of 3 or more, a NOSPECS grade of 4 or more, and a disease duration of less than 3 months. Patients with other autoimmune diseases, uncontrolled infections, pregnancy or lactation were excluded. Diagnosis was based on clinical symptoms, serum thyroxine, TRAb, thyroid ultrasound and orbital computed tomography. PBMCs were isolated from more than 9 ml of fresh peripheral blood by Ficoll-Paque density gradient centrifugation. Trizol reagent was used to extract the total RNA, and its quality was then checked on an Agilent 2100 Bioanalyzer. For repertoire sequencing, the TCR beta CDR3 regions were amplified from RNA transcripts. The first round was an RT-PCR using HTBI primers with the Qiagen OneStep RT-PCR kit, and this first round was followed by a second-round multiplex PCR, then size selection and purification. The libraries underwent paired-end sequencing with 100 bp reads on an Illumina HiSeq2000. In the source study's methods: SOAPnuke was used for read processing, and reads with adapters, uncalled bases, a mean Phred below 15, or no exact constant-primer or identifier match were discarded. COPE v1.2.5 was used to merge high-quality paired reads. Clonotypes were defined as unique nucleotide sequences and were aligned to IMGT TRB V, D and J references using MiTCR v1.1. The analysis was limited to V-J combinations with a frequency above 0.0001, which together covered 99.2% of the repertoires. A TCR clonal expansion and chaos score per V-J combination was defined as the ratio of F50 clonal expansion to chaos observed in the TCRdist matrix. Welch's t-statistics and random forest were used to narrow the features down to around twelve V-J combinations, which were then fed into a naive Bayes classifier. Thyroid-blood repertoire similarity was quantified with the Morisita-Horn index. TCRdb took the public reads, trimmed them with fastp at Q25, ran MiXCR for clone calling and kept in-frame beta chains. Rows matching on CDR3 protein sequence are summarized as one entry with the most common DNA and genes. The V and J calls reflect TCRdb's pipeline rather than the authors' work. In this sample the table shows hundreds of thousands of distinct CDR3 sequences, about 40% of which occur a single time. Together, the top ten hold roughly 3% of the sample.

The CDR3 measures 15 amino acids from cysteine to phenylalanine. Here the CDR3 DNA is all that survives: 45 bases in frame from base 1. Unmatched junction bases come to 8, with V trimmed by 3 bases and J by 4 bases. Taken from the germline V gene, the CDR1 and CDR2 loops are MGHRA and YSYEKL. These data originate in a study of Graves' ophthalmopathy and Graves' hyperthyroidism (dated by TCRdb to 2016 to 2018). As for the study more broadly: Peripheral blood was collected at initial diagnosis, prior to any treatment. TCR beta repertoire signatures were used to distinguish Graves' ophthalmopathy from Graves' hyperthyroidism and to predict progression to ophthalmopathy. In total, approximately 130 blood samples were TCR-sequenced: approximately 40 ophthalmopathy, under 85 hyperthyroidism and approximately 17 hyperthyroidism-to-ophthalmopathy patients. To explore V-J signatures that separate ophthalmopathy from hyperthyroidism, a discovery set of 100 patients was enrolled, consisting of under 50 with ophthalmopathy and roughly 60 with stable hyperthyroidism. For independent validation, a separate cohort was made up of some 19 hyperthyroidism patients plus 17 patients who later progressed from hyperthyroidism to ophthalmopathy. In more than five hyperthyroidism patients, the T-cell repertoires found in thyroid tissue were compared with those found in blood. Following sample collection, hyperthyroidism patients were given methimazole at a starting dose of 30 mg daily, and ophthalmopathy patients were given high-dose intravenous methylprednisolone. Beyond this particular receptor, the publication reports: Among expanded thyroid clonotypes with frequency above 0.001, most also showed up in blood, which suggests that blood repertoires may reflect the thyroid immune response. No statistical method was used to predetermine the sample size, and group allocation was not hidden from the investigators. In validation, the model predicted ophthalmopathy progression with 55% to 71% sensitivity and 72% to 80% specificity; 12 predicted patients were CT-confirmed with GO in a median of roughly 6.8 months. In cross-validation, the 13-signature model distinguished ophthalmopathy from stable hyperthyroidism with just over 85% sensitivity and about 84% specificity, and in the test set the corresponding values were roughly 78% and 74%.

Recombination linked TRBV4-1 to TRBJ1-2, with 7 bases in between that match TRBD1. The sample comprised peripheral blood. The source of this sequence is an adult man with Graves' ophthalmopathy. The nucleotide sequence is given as TGCGCCAGCAGCCATACCGACAGGGATACCTATGGCTACACCTTC. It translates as CASSHTDRDTYGYTF.